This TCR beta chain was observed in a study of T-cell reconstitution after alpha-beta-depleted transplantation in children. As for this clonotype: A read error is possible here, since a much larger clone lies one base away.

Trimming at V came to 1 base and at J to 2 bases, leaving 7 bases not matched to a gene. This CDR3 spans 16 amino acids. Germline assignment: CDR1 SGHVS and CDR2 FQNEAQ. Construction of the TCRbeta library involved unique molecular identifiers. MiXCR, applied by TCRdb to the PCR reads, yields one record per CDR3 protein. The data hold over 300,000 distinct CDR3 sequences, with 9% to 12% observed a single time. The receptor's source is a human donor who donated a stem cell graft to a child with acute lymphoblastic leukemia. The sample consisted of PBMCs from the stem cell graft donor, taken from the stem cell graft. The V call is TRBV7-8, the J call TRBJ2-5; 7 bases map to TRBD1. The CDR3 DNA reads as TGTGCCAGCAGCTTAGGCGTACCAGGGGGACAAGAGACCCAGTACTTC. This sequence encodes CASSLGVPGGQETQYF.